A selection of T cell receptor beta chains follows, all from one sample in a study of T-cell reconstitution after alpha-beta-depleted transplantation in children. TCRdb ran MiXCR on the PCR reads and lists one entry per CDR3 protein. The repertoire holds some 200,000 distinct CDR3 sequences, with less than 8% as singletons. The sample consisted of PBMCs from the stem cell graft donor, taken from the stem cell graft. These receptors were collected from a human donor who donated a stem cell graft to a child with Wiskott-Aldrich syndrome. Both conserved end residues are part of each CDR3. D genes are given only for firm matches. Not all rows give a size; the values are once, few, many and, for expanded clones, a class.

V	size	J	D	CDR3	DNA
TRBV29-1	many	TRBJ2-1	NA	CSVLGQNNEQFF	TGCAGCGTTCTCGGACAGAACAATGAGCAGTTCTTC
TRBV29-1	many	TRBJ2-3	TRBD2	CGGGGPDTQYF	TGCGGCGGGGGTGGGCCTGATACGCAGTATTTT
TRBV7-2	many	TRBJ1-2	TRBD1	CASSSPTGGSYGYTF	TGTGCCAGCAGCTCTCCCACAGGGGGATCCTATGGCTACACCTTC
TRBV3-1	many	TRBJ1-2	TRBD1	CASSLWTGGSRFGYTF	TGTGCCAGCAGCCTTTGGACAGGGGGTAGCCGATTTGGCTACACCTTC
TRBV7-9	many	TRBJ2-7	NA	CASSLIPGNEQYF	TGTGCCAGCAGCTTAATTCCGGGGAACGAGCAGTACTTC
TRBV5-1	few	TRBJ2-7	NA	CASSFSQYEQYF	TGCGCCAGCAGCTTCTCCCAATACGAGCAGTACTTC
TRBV20-1	many	TRBJ2-1	NA	CSARITRAANEQFF	TGCAGTGCTAGAATTACCCGGGCAGCGAATGAGCAGTTCTTC
TRBV5-1	few	TRBJ2-3	NA	CASSLGVRGWSTDTQYF	TGCGCCAGCAGCTTGGGTGTCAGGGGATGGTCCACAGATACGCAGTATTTT
TRBV12-3/TRBV12-4	many	TRBJ2-1	TRBD2	CASTSGSPDEQFF	TGTGCCAGCACAAGCGGGAGTCCGGATGAGCAGTTCTTC
TRBV12-3/TRBV12-4	many	TRBJ1-2	NA	CASRTGTGEDGYTF	TGTGCCAGCAGAACCGGGACGGGTGAAGATGGCTACACCTTC
TRBV27	many	TRBJ2-6	NA	CASRPDNFSGANVLTF	TGTGCCAGTCGCCCGGACAACTTCTCTGGGGCCAACGTCCTGACTTTC
TRBV7-9	NA	TRBJ2-7	TRBD1	CASSPRTGGYEQYF	TGTGCCAGCAGCCCACGGACAGGGGGCTACGAGCAGTACTTC
TRBV5-5	many	TRBJ1-5	NA	CASSFLVGGGQPQHF	TGTGCCAGCAGCTTCCTCGTTGGGGGCGGTCAGCCCCAGCATTTT
TRBV19	NA	TRBJ1-2	NA	CASSITGTRYGYTF	TGTGCCAGTAGTATTACCGGGACACGTTATGGCTACACCTTC
TRBV27	many	TRBJ2-1	TRBD2	CASSPSGGYYNEQFF	TGTGCCAGCAGTCCTAGCGGGGGTTACTACAATGAGCAGTTCTTC
TRBV7-2	many	TRBJ2-7	NA	CASSLNPGGEQYF	TGTGCCAGCAGCTTAAACCCCGGGGGAGAGCAGTACTTC
TRBV6-1	many	TRBJ2-1	TRBD2	CASSTGLQHNNEQFF	TGTGCCAGCAGTACGGGACTACAACATAACAATGAGCAGTTCTTC
TRBV18	many	TRBJ2-1	NA	CASSPLGNEQFF	TGTGCCAGCTCACCACTGGGGAATGAGCAGTTCTTC
TRBV5-1	few	TRBJ2-1	TRBD1	CASSLSRPGGDEQFF	TGCGCCAGCAGCTTGAGTAGGCCAGGGGGCGATGAGCAGTTCTTC
TRBV12-3/TRBV12-4	many	TRBJ2-1	NA	CASSLISPGEFF	TGTGCCAGCAGTTTAATAAGTCCCGGGGAGTTCTTC
TRBV5-1	few	TRBJ1-5	NA	CASSLGDLGQPQHF	TGCGCCAGCAGCTTGGGGGATCTGGGTCAGCCCCAGCATTTT
TRBV28	many	TRBJ2-7	NA	CASSGRGGVYEQYF	TGTGCCAGCAGTGGTAGGGGAGGAGTCTACGAGCAGTACTTC
TRBV20-1	many	TRBJ2-1	TRBD2	CSARDPTTSGKYNEQFF	TGCAGTGCTAGGGACCCCACAACTAGCGGAAAATACAATGAGCAGTTCTTC
TRBV7-9	many	TRBJ2-7	NA	CASSRAVDEQYF	TGTGCCAGCAGCCGAGCGGTAGACGAGCAGTACTTC
TRBV3-1	many	TRBJ2-1	NA	CASSQGRGNEQFF	TGTGCCAGCAGCCAAGGCAGGGGAAATGAGCAGTTCTTC
TRBV5-8	many	TRBJ1-4	NA	CASSLTSTNEKLFF	TGTGCCAGCAGCCTCACATCAACTAATGAAAAACTGTTTTTT
TRBV6-5	many	TRBJ1-2	NA	CASRPDSSYGYTF	TGTGCCAGCAGGCCGGACAGCTCATATGGCTACACCTTC
TRBV7-2	few	TRBJ2-7	NA	CASSLGGWGDPYEQYF	TGTGCCAGCAGCTTAGGGGGATGGGGGGATCCCTACGAGCAGTACTTC
TRBV5-1	many	TRBJ2-1	NA	CASRDSPDEQFF	TGCGCCAGCAGAGACTCACCGGATGAGCAGTTCTTC
TRBV5-1	few	TRBJ2-6	TRBD1	CASSNRQGDGANVLTF	TGCGCCAGCAGCAACCGACAGGGGGATGGGGCCAACGTCCTGACTTTC
TRBV15	few	TRBJ2-7	NA	CATSNSGEKSYEQYF	TGTGCCACCAGCAATAGTGGTGAGAAGTCCTACGAGCAGTACTTC
TRBV5-1	few	TRBJ2-7	TRBD1	CASSPGDSSYEQYF	TGCGCCAGCAGCCCTGGGGACAGCTCCTACGAGCAGTACTTC
TRBV19	few	TRBJ2-1	NA	CASSIVGQVSYNEQFF	TGTGCCAGTAGTATCGTCGGGCAGGTCTCCTACAATGAGCAGTTCTTC
TRBV20-1	many	TRBJ2-3	NA	CSARVLQGEPTDTQYF	TGCAGTGCTAGAGTCTTACAGGGTGAGCCCACAGATACGCAGTATTTT
TRBV13	NA	TRBJ2-1	TRBD1	CASSGGLDRGGKFF	TGTGCCAGCAGCGGAGGTCTAGACAGGGGGGGAAAGTTCTTC
TRBV25-1	many	TRBJ2-7	NA	CASCPGQGGNEQYF	TGTGCCAGCTGCCCGGGCCAGGGTGGGAACGAGCAGTACTTC
TRBV2	NA	TRBJ2-7	TRBD1	CASGDGGQVYEQYF	TGTGCCAGCGGAGACGGCGGACAGGTCTACGAGCAGTACTTC
TRBV30	NA	TRBJ2-1	TRBD2	CAWSWASGDIYNEQFF	TGTGCCTGGAGTTGGGCTAGCGGAGACATTTACAATGAGCAGTTCTTC
TRBV9	NA	TRBJ2-1	NA	CASSVEAASGYEQFF	TGTGCCAGCAGCGTAGAGGCAGCTTCGGGCTATGAGCAGTTCTTC
TRBV5-1	many	TRBJ2-5	TRBD1	CASSETGQGIQETQYF	TGCGCCAGCAGCGAGACGGGACAGGGGATTCAAGAGACCCAGTACTTC
TRBV25-1	NA	TRBJ2-5	NA	CATGTNEETQYF	TGTGCCACCGGGACGAACGAAGAGACCCAGTACTTC
TRBV27	many	TRBJ2-7	NA	CASGSSYEQYF	TGTGCCAGCGGTAGCTCCTACGAGCAGTACTTC
TRBV12-3/TRBV12-4	many	TRBJ1-3	NA	CASSLQALTGNTIYF	TGTGCCAGCAGTCTACAGGCCCTCACTGGAAACACCATATATTTT
TRBV7-2	NA	TRBJ1-2	NA	CASSLDGTDYGYTF	TGTGCCAGCAGCTTAGATGGGACGGATTATGGCTACACCTTC
TRBV18	NA	TRBJ2-5	NA	CASSPEIVETQYF	TGTGCCAGCTCACCGGAGATTGTGGAGACCCAGTACTTC
TRBV7-2	NA	TRBJ1-2	TRBD1	CASSPRQGAGYTF	TGTGCCAGCAGCCCTCGACAGGGGGCTGGCTACACCTTC
TRBV5-1	many	TRBJ2-1	NA	CASSLRGGNNEQFF	TGCGCCAGCAGTCTGCGTGGGGGGAACAATGAGCAGTTCTTC
TRBV7-2	NA	TRBJ1-2	NA	CASSHSPGAEGYTF	TGTGCCAGCAGTCATAGTCCCGGGGCGGAGGGCTACACCTTC